This T cell receptor (beta chain) appears in the sequencing data of a study of cytomegalovirus exposure and HLA in healthy donors. Findings and caveats of the study: Researchers counted roughly 160 TCR beta chains as cytomegalovirus-associated.

Germline CDR1 SEHNR, CDR2 FQNEAQ (reference sequence). This CDR3 region has 15 residues. V was cut by 1 base and J by 2 bases, with 12 bases left in between. The study ran its PCR with 60 Vbeta and 13 Jbeta primers. TCRdb's table, derived via immunoSEQ multiplex PCR, lists solely in-frame clones and lacks some. The data contain around 62,000 clones, 60% to 80% of them singletons. About this clone: Its antigen remains unidentified.

The sample was PBMCs. V usage is TRBV7-9 and J usage is TRBJ2-7; possible D gene TRBD1, 5 bases. The sequence derives from a male donor in good health and CMV-seropositive. CDR3 amino acids: CASSLGPGQAYEQYF. The CDR3 nucleotides read TGTGCCAGCAGCTTAGGGCCTGGACAAGCCTACGAGCAGTACTTC.